What follows are 6 T cell receptor beta chains derived from one specimen sequenced in a study of cytomegalovirus exposure and HLA in healthy donors. The protocol was immunoSEQ multiplex PCR, while the TCRdb copy is restricted to in-frame clones and leaves out a portion. The table lists about 150,000 clones, around nine tenths of them singletons. The material sequenced was PBMCs. The source of these receptors is a woman between 18 and 30 years old in good health and CMV-seropositive.

The rearrangement uses TRBV5-4 and TRBJ2-7, with D perhaps TRBD2 (5 bases). V lost 3 bases, J lost 0 bases, and 19 bases lay in between. CDR1 is SGHNT, CDR2 YYREEE, per germline (reference sequence). CDR3 length: 17 residues. The chain's CDR3 is CASSSKRGFGDSYEQYF. The CDR3 nucleotides are TGTGCCAGCAGCTCGAAACGGGGTTTCGGGGACTCCTACGAGCAGTACTTC. Complete variable domain (other parts from reference TRBV5-4 and TRBJ2-7): ETGVTQSPTHLIKTRGQQVTLRCSSQSGHNTVSWYQQALGQGPQFIFQYYREEENGRGNFPPRFSGLQFPNYSSELNVNALELDDSALYLCASSSKRGFGDSYEQYFGPGTRLTVT.

There are a few counts of this clone. V is TRBV28 and J is TRBJ1-2, with 8 bases that match TRBD1. Germline values: CDR1 MDHEN, CDR2 SYDVKM. The CDR3 has 14 residues. V was clipped by 3 bases and J by 8 bases; unmatched bases: 8. The CDR3 region is CASSLPQGAGGYTF. CDR3 sequence (DNA): TGTGCCAGCAGTTTGCCTCAGGGGGCGGGAGGCTACACCTTC.

The rearrangement uses TRBV5-6 and TRBJ1-1; weak D call: TRBD1 (5 bases). The CDR3 is made up of 14 amino acids. V shed 2 bases and J shed 4 bases, with 12 bases lying between them. From germline, CDR1 is SGHDT and CDR2 YYEEEE. The CDR3 region is CASSFWRQGTEAFF. CDR3 sequence (DNA): TGTGCCAGCAGCTTTTGGCGGCAGGGCACTGAAGCTTTCTTT. The full variable domain, its missing parts supplied by reference TRBV5-6 and TRBJ1-1, is DAGVTQSPTHLIKTRGQQVTLRCSPKSGHDTVSWYQQALGQGPQFIFQYYEEEERQRGNFPDRFSGHQFPNYSSELNVNALLLGDSALYLCASSFWRQGTEAFFGQGTRLTVV.

The CDR3 DNA sequence: TGTGCCAGCAGCTTAGATCTAGCGGGAGGCCTCTCCTACAATGAGCAGTTCTTC. Translated, it gives CASSLDLAGGLSYNEQFF. This rearrangement joins TRBV11-2 to TRBJ2-1; 11 nucleotides match TRBD2. CDR3 size: 18 residues. Germline CDR1 is SGHAT and CDR2 is FQNNGV. V was clipped by 0 bases and J by 0 bases; unmatched bases: 4.

J is TRBJ1-1 and V is TRBV11-3; 9 bases are shared with TRBD1. After removal of 1 base from V and 4 bases from J, the junction contained 4 bases not matched to a gene. Germline V gene data show CDR1 as SGHNT and CDR2 as YENEEA. The CDR3 is 15 residues long. CDR3 bases: TGTGCCAGCAGCTTAGTCGGACAGGGGACCACTGAAGCTTTCTTT. Translated, it gives CASSLVGQGTTEAFF.

The chain links TRBV7-8 to TRBJ2-7, with no clear D. Germline V gene data show CDR1 as SGHVS and CDR2 as FQNEAQ. This CDR3 has 13 residues. The ends were cut back, 8 bases at V and 2 bases at J, with 13 bases in the middle. The CDR3 sequence is CASSREVPYEQYF. CDR3 bases: TGTGCCAGCTCCCGCGAGGTCCCCTACGAGCAGTACTTC.